The rows below give T cell receptor beta chains drawn from one sample of a study of blood T cells in healthy people across ages. MiXCR, run by TCRdb on the 5' RACE reads, gives a single entry per CDR3 protein. This sample has roughly 1 million distinct CDR3 sequences, with roughly a quarter found just once. The same sample was also studied in work on T cells of mothers and their children.

The sequenced sample was blood. The receptors derive from a girl aged 2 to 10 in good health. Each CDR3 is given with its conserved first and last residue. The order of the fields is clone size, D gene, J gene, V gene, CDR3 DNA, CDR3 protein. The D gene is left open where the match is weak. Size tells how often a clone was seen (once, few, many) or the class of an expanded clone, and some rows leave it out.

. TRBD2 TRBJ2-5 TRBV12-3/TRBV12-4 TGTGCCAGCAGTTTATCGAGACTAGCGGGAGAGCAGTACTTC CASSLSRLAGEQYF
. TRBD1 TRBJ1-4 TRBV7-6 TGTGCCAGCAGCTTAGGTTTCCCGGGACAGGGAGGCGAAGAAAAACTGTTTTTT CASSLGFPGQGGEEKLFF
few . TRBJ2-3 TRBV20-1 TGCAGTGCTAGAGTGGGCGGGGTCACAGATACGCAGTATTTT CSARVGGVTDTQYF
few TRBD2 TRBJ2-1 TRBV11-2 TGTGCCAGCAGCTTAGTAGCGGGGGGCAGTGCTGAGCAGTTCTTC CASSLVAGGSAEQFF
. TRBD1 TRBJ1-4 TRBV4-3 TGCGCCAGCAGCCAAGAGGACAGGATCGGAGAAAAACTGTTTTTT CASSQEDRIGEKLFF
. . TRBJ2-2 TRBV29-1 TGCAGCGTTGACAGGGAGGTAGCCGGGGAGCTGTTTTTT CSVDREVAGELFF
. TRBD1 TRBJ1-2 TRBV29-1 TGCAGCGTTGAAGACTGGACAGGGAAGGATGGCTACACCTTC CSVEDWTGKDGYTF
few . TRBJ1-4 TRBV6-4 TGTGCCAGCATTGGACAGAACTATAATGAAAAACTGTTTTTT CASIGQNYNEKLFF
few . TRBJ2-5 TRBV9 TGTGCCAGCAGCTCCGGGGCCGGCAAACAAGAGACCCAGTACTTC CASSSGAGKQETQYF
many TRBD1 TRBJ2-7 TRBV4-3 TGCGCCAGCAGCTCAAGGACAGGGAGCTACGAGCAGTACTTC CASSSRTGSYEQYF
few . TRBJ2-2 TRBV5-5 TGTGCCAGCGGCCAGCGAGCCACCGGGGAGCTGTTTTTT CASGQRATGELFF
. . TRBJ2-2 TRBV7-9 TGTGCCAGCAGCTTAGCAGGGATCACCGGGGAGCTGTTTTTT CASSLAGITGELFF
. . TRBJ2-6 TRBV6-2/TRBV6-3 TGTGCCAGCCTCCACGCCGGGGCCAACGTCCTGACTTTC CASLHAGANVLTF
. . TRBJ1-1 TRBV12-3/TRBV12-4 TGTGCCAGCAGTTTCGGGCTGAAGTACACTGAAGCTTTCTTT CASSFGLKYTEAFF
few TRBD1 TRBJ1-1 TRBV7-9 TGTGCCAGCCTTGACCAGGGGGGCACTGAAGCTTTCTTT CASLDQGGTEAFF
. . TRBJ2-1 TRBV24-1 TGTGCCACCGGTCAGGGTTTTGGTGAGCAGTTCTTC CATGQGFGEQFF
. . TRBJ1-1 TRBV4-3 TGCGCCAGCAGCCAAGAGAGGGAACTGAACACTGAAGCTTTCTTT CASSQERELNTEAFF
few TRBD2 TRBJ2-1 TRBV3-1 TGTGCCAGCAGTTCCGGGACTAGAAACTACAATGAGCAGTTCTTC CASSSGTRNYNEQFF
few . TRBJ2-5 TRBV28 TGTGCCAGCACCTCGGGAAGCGGAGAGACCCAGTACTTC CASTSGSGETQYF
. . TRBJ2-2 TRBV7-3 TGTGCCAGCAGCCCCGACGGAGCCGGGGAGCTGTTTTTT CASSPDGAGELFF
few . TRBJ1-2 TRBV14 TGTGCCAGCAGCCAAAGTCAGTATGGCTACACCTTC CASSQSQYGYTF
few . TRBJ2-4 TRBV5-1 TGCGCCAGCAGCCACCAAGAGGGACTCTATGGGGGCATTCAGTACTTC CASSHQEGLYGGIQYF
. TRBD2 TRBJ2-5 TRBV12-3/TRBV12-4 TGTGCCAGCAGTTTTACTAGCGGTGCGGGGGTTATGGAGACCCAGTACTTC CASSFTSGAGVMETQYF
. . TRBJ2-7 TRBV21-1 TGTGCCAGCAGAACGGAGCCGGGGACTAGCGGCTACGAGCAGTACTTC CASRTEPGTSGYEQYF
. TRBD1 TRBJ2-7 TRBV29-1 TGCAGCGTGGCAGGGACAGGGGAAAACTTTTACGAGCAGTACTTC CSVAGTGENFYEQYF
once TRBD1 TRBJ2-3 TRBV2 TGTGCCAGCTCCCCTGACAGGGCGATAGATACGCAGTATTTT CASSPDRAIDTQYF
. TRBD1 TRBJ1-2 TRBV4-2 TGTGCCAGCAGCCAAGCGACAGGGGCGATGGGCTACACCTTC CASSQATGAMGYTF
. TRBD1 TRBJ1-2 TRBV12-3/TRBV12-4 TGTGCCAGCAGTTTATCGAGGAACAGGGGGGTAAGCGGCTACACCTTC CASSLSRNRGVSGYTF
few TRBD1 TRBJ2-5 TRBV2 TGTGCCAGCAGTGATAGGGGGCTGGCTGTGACCCAGTACTTC CASSDRGLAVTQYF
. . TRBJ2-1 TRBV20-1 TGCAGTGCTAGGGTGACCAATGAGCAGTTCTTC CSARVTNEQFF
few . TRBJ1-1 TRBV28 TGTGCCAGCAGACTTCAAGCCCTCTCCGGTGAAGCTTTCTTT CASRLQALSGEAFF
few . TRBJ1-1 TRBV7-2 TGTGCCAGCAGCTCGAGAGATGGGATCTGGGCTGAAGCTTTCTTT CASSSRDGIWAEAFF
. . TRBJ1-1 TRBV5-8 TGTGCCAGCAGCTTGGCCTTGGACTCGAACACTGAAGCTTTCTTT CASSLALDSNTEAFF
many . TRBJ2-2 TRBV29-1 TGCAGCGTTGAGACCAGGGGGGTGGCCGGGGAGCTGTTTTTT CSVETRGVAGELFF
few TRBD2 TRBJ2-5 TRBV7-9 TGTGCCAGCAGCCAGATACTAGCGGGGCCTCAATCCCAAGAGACCCAGTACTTC CASSQILAGPQSQETQYF
. TRBD1 TRBJ1-1 TRBV7-3 TGTGCCAGCAGCAAGGGGACAGCCGCTGAAGCTTTCTTT CASSKGTAAEAFF
few . TRBJ1-6 TRBV27 TGTGCCAGCAGTGAGGGTTACTCCTATAATTCACCCCTCCACTTT CASSEGYSYNSPLHF
. . TRBJ2-1 TRBV4-3 TGCGCCAGCAGCCAAGTTTCCGTTAAGCAGTCCTCTCAAGACTCGGTGTGGGAGCAGTTCTTC CASSQVSVKQSSQDSVWEQFF
. TRBD1 TRBJ2-2 TRBV7-3 TGTGCCAGCAGCTTGAGGGGACAGGCGTTGGCCGGGGAGCTGTTTTTT CASSLRGQALAGELFF
. . TRBJ1-1 TRBV7-8 TGTGCCAGCAGCTTAAACCAGGACACTGAAGCTTTCTTT CASSLNQDTEAFF
. . TRBJ2-1 TRBV7-2 TGTGCCAGCAGCTTCCCGGGGCAGCCCTACAATGAGCAGTTCTTC CASSFPGQPYNEQFF
. TRBD2 TRBJ2-1 TRBV6-1 TGTGCCAGCAGCCCGACTAGCAGGAGGACTAATGAGCAGTTCTTC CASSPTSRRTNEQFF
few TRBD1 TRBJ1-5 TRBV27 TGTGCCAGCTCCGAGGGGGCGCAGAGCAATCAGCCCCAGCATTTT CASSEGAQSNQPQHF
few TRBD1 TRBJ1-1 TRBV6-2/TRBV6-3 TGTGCCAGCAGGAGGACAGGCACGCTGTCCACTGAAGCTTTCTTT CASRRTGTLSTEAFF
. . TRBJ2-7 TRBV29-1 TGCAGCGTTGAAGGGGGGATGCAGCAGTACTTC CSVEGGMQQYF
few . TRBJ2-3 TRBV2 TGTGCCAGCAGTGAAGCGGGATCCACAGATACGCAGTATTTT CASSEAGSTDTQYF
. TRBD1 TRBJ1-5 TRBV5-8 TGTGTCAGCAGCTACGGGACAGGGGGAAATCAGCCCCAGCATTTT CVSSYGTGGNQPQHF
. TRBD1 TRBJ1-4 TRBV4-1 TGCGCCAGCAGCCTACGACAGGGACCAGAAAAACTGCTTTTT CASSLRQGPEKLLF
. . TRBJ2-3 TRBV12-3/TRBV12-4 TGTGCCAGCAGGAGACATAGCAGGGGGGGCACAGATACGCAGTATTTT CASRRHSRGGTDTQYF
. . TRBJ2-5 TRBV29-1 TGCAGCGTTAGCCCAGAGACCCAGTACTTC CSVSPETQYF
few . TRBJ1-3 TRBV7-2 TGTGCCAACAGCTCGCGGCACAGGGACGTTCGGAACACCATATATTTT CANSSRHRDVRNTIYF
. . TRBJ2-7 TRBV29-1 TGCAGCGTTGAGGGGGCACCCTCCTACGAGCAGTACTTC CSVEGAPSYEQYF
few TRBD2 TRBJ2-1 TRBV5-1 TGCGCCACCGGGTCGGGGCTAGCGGCGGGAAATGAGCAGTTCTTC CATGSGLAAGNEQFF
few . TRBJ2-5 TRBV29-1 TGCAGCGCTGTTTTTGACGGGGACGAGCACGGAGAGACCCAGTACTTC CSAVFDGDEHGETQYF
. . TRBJ2-3 TRBV28 TGTGCCAGCAGTTTAGGTACTGAGGAGGTCGAGACAGATGCGCAGTATTTT CASSLGTEEVETDAQYF